The entry that follows covers one TCR beta chain sequence. Its target is unknown. At one end the junction does not follow the germline gene, possibly because of a read error. The entry originates in a study of OX40 agonist ivuxolimab in advanced cancers. Study in general: Under the entry rules, prior anti-PD-1, anti-PD-L1 or anti-CTLA-4 therapy was allowed, and roughly 39% had some.

CDR3 length: 16 amino acids. Germline-derived CDR1 and CDR2 are SGHAT and FQNNGV. The assay was immunoSEQ multiplex PCR, and TCRdb's table has in-frame clones only and misses some. Of roughly 80,000 clones in the sample, roughly 90% were seen once. Study-wide results and limits: Expanded clones were, on average, more numerous in CD8+ T cells than in CD4+. Certain nonresponding patients likewise had low normalized T-cell clonal expansion. Both CD4+ and CD8+ T cell populations in blood had undergone clonal expansion by week 6 at 0.1 to 3.0 mg/kg.

The chain recombines TRBV11-2 with TRBJ2-2; TRBD1 matches 11 bases. The sequence was obtained from an adult with an advanced solid tumor such as melanoma, head and neck, liver or kidney cancer. The sample here was CD4+ or CD8+ T cells sorted from blood, taken in a trial of the OX40 agonist ivuxolimab. CDR3 DNA: TGTGCCAGCAGCCCGGACAGGGGGCATGGCACCGGGGAGCTGTCTTTT. This codes for CASSPDRGHGTGELSF.